The clone carrying this T cell receptor (beta chain) was seen a single time. These data originate in a study of OX40 agonist ivuxolimab in advanced cancers. Trimming stripped 7 bases from V and 0 bases from J, with 19 bases between. CDR1 is SGHNT and CDR2 is YYREEE in the germline V gene (reference sequence). This CDR3 region has 16 residues. Using immunoSEQ multiplex PCR, the repertoire was profiled, and TCRdb retains in-frame clones only, with some absent. The sample has over 35,000 clones, roughly 89% seen once; the top ten hold roughly 0.55%. The sequenced sample was CD4+ or CD8+ T cells sorted from blood, obtained in a trial of the OX40 agonist ivuxolimab. This sequence was found in an adult with an advanced solid tumor such as melanoma, head and neck, liver or kidney cancer. V is TRBV5-4 and J is TRBJ2-5; a possible D gene is TRBD1 (5 bases). Here the CDR3 reads CASATYGRQNQETQYF. In nucleotides, the CDR3 is TGTGCCAGCGCCACCTATGGACGACAGAACCAAGAGACCCAGTACTTC.